The rows below give T cell receptor beta chains drawn from one sample of a study of shared clonotypes between healthy human individuals. Profiling relied on immunoSEQ multiplex PCR, and the TCRdb table lists in-frame clones only, not all of them. The repertoire consists of 1.4 million or so clones, with around 98.5% occurring once and the leading ten covering roughly 0.36%. Sequenced sample: naive CD4+ T cells sorted from blood. The receptors stem from a man aged 25-45 years in good health. Each CDR3 is given with its conserved first and last residue. A D gene is named only where the DNA matches it firmly. A row's size may be missing; if present it is once, few, many or a size class.

NA | TRBJ1-5 | TRBD1 | TRBV6-1 | TGTGCCAGCAGTGGGTCGGACAGGAGCAATCAGCCCCAGCATTTT | CASSGSDRSNQPQHF
NA | TRBJ1-5 | TRBD1 | TRBV19 | TGTGCCAGTAGTGCGACAGGGGACCCCAATCAGCCCCAGCATTTT | CASSATGDPNQPQHF
once | TRBJ2-7 | TRBD2 | TRBV5-1 | TGCGCCAGCAGCTTGTCAGCGGGAGCCTCCTACGAGCAGTACTTC | CASSLSAGASYEQYF
once | TRBJ1-2 | NA | TRBV28 | TGTGCCAGCAGTTTACTGGGGGGCGTTGGCTACACCTTC | CASSLLGGVGYTF
NA | TRBJ2-2 | TRBD2 | TRBV29-1 | TGCAGCGTTGGAGGCGGGGGGGCGGCCGGGGAGCTGTTTTTT | CSVGGGGAAGELFF
NA | TRBJ2-5 | NA | TRBV14 | TGTGCCAGCAGCCAAGATGCTAGCGCCCAGACCCAGTACTTC | CASSQDASAQTQYF
once | TRBJ2-7 | TRBD2 | TRBV6-4 | TGTGCCAGCAGATTTCAGCGGGAGAACCTCCGGGGCTACGAGCAGTACTTC | CASRFQRENLRGYEQYF
NA | TRBJ2-7 | NA | TRBV6-1 | TGTGCCAGCAGTGAAGTGGTACTGTACTACGAGCAGTACTTC | CASSEVVLYYEQYF
NA | TRBJ1-4 | TRBD1 | TRBV7-9 | TGTGCCAGCAGCTTAGGGGACAGATCCTTTAATGAAAAACTGTTTTTT | CASSLGDRSFNEKLFF
once | TRBJ2-1 | TRBD2 | TRBV30 | TGTGCCTGGACTAGCGGGAGACTAAATGAGCAGTTCTTC | CAWTSGRLNEQFF
NA | TRBJ1-1 | NA | TRBV5-1 | TGCGCCAGCAGCTTGGATAACAGACCCTTGAACACTGAAGCTTTCTTT | CASSLDNRPLNTEAFF
NA | TRBJ1-5 | NA | TRBV14 | TGTGCCAGCAGCTTGGATAGCAATCAGCCCCAGCATTTT | CASSLDSNQPQHF
NA | TRBJ2-7 | NA | TRBV18 | TGTGCCAGCTCACCACCGGGAGATACCGAGCAGTACTTC | CASSPPGDTEQYF
NA | TRBJ2-1 | TRBD1 | TRBV13 | TGTGCCAGCAGCACCAGGGGGCGATCCTACAATGAGCAGTTCTTC | CASSTRGRSYNEQFF
NA | TRBJ1-2 | NA | TRBV4-2 | TGTGCCAGCAGCCAAGATTTGAGACAGAACTATGGCTACACCTTC | CASSQDLRQNYGYTF
NA | TRBJ2-5 | NA | TRBV10-3 | TGTGCCATCAGTGAGTCGCCGCCATTAGTTACCCAGTACTTC | CAISESPPLVTQYF
few | TRBJ2-1 | NA | TRBV6-5 | TGTGCCAGCAGTTACCAGTATGAGCAGTTCTTC | CASSYQYEQFF
NA | TRBJ2-3 | NA | TRBV6-1 | TGTGCCAGCAGCGGACTACGAACTAGCACAGATACGCAGTATTTT | CASSGLRTSTDTQYF
NA | TRBJ1-1 | TRBD1 | TRBV5-6 | TGTGCCAGCAGCCTGGACAGGGGGGTTGGGGCTTTCTTT | CASSLDRGVGAFF
NA | TRBJ2-6 | TRBD2 | TRBV5-6 | TGTGCCAGCAGCCCGGTCCTAGCGGGAGGTTACTCTGGGGCCAACGTCCTGACTTTC | CASSPVLAGGYSGANVLTF
NA | TRBJ2-1 | NA | TRBV29-1 | TGCAGCGTTGCAGGACTGGGCGGTAGCTCCTACAATGAGCAGTTCTTC | CSVAGLGGSSYNEQFF
NA | TRBJ2-1 | NA | TRBV27 | TGTGCCAGCAGTCCCCGGGACCGGTTCTACAATGAGCAGTTCTTC | CASSPRDRFYNEQFF
NA | TRBJ2-3 | NA | TRBV18 | TGTGCCAGCTCACCGTTGGCGGCAGAGGGATCTAGCACAGATACGCAGTATTTT | CASSPLAAEGSSTDTQYF
NA | TRBJ2-1 | NA | TRBV10-3 | TGTGCCATCAGTGACCCAGGGGGGAGTGACAATGAGCAGTTCTTC | CAISDPGGSDNEQFF
NA | TRBJ2-7 | NA | TRBV18 | TGTGCCAGCTCACCACCGGGCGCCTACGAGCAGTACTTC | CASSPPGAYEQYF
NA | TRBJ2-6 | NA | TRBV5-1 | TGCGCCAGCAGAGACAGGTATGGCTCTGGGGCCAACGTCCTGACTTTC | CASRDRYGSGANVLTF
NA | TRBJ2-6 | NA | TRBV6-6 | TGTGCCAGCAGGACGGGGACTTCTGGGGCCAACGTCCTGACTTTC | CASRTGTSGANVLTF
NA | TRBJ1-5 | NA | TRBV6-4 | TGTGCCAGCAGTGACTCTGCAGGGGATCAGCCCCAGCATTTT | CASSDSAGDQPQHF
once | TRBJ2-7 | NA | TRBV6-1 | TGTGCCAGCAGTGAAGTGCAGGGTGTGGGGGAGCAGTACTTC | CASSEVQGVGEQYF
NA | TRBJ2-7 | TRBD2 | TRBV5-1 | TGCGCCAGCAGCGTAGGACTAGCGGGAGTTAACGAGCAGTACTTC | CASSVGLAGVNEQYF
NA | TRBJ2-1 | NA | TRBV4-2 | TGTGCCAGCACCAGGCAGGGGTACAATGAGCAGTTCTTC | CASTRQGYNEQFF
NA | TRBJ1-1 | NA | TRBV7-9 | TGTGCCAGCAGCGGCGGGATCCAAAACACTGAAGCTTTCTTT | CASSGGIQNTEAFF
once | TRBJ1-4 | NA | TRBV30 | TGTGCCTGGAGCGGTTCTTGGGGAAATGAAAAACTGTTTTTT | CAWSGSWGNEKLFF
NA | TRBJ1-2 | NA | TRBV28 | TGTGCCAGCAGTTTTCTAGGGGTAAACTATGGCTACACCTTC | CASSFLGVNYGYTF
NA | TRBJ1-4 | NA | TRBV4-3 | TGCGCCAGCAGCCACCAAGCGGCACAGCCCCGTAATGAAAAACTGTTTTTT | CASSHQAAQPRNEKLFF
NA | TRBJ1-1 | NA | TRBV10-3 | TGTGCCATCAGTGAGCCACGGTCAGGCGAGACTGAAGCTTTCTTT | CAISEPRSGETEAFF
NA | TRBJ2-7 | NA | TRBV27 | TGTGCCAGCTCCGGGTCGACAGGCATCTACGAGCAGTACTTC | CASSGSTGIYEQYF
NA | TRBJ2-7 | TRBD2 | TRBV29-1 | TGCAGCGTTTCGTCTAGGGTCCTAGCGGGGGCGGGAGGGTACGAGCAGTACTTC | CSVSSRVLAGAGGYEQYF
NA | TRBJ2-7 | TRBD2 | TRBV5-6 | TGTGCCAGCAGCCAAGGACTAGCGGAGGCCTACGAGCAGTACTTC | CASSQGLAEAYEQYF
NA | TRBJ2-5 | NA | TRBV28 | TGTGCCAGCAGTTTAAAACGAGAGACCCAGTACTTC | CASSLKRETQYF
NA | TRBJ1-2 | NA | TRBV5-1 | TGCGCCAGCAGCTTGGGGACGAAGTATGGCTACACCTTC | CASSLGTKYGYTF
NA | TRBJ2-1 | TRBD1 | TRBV5-6 | TGTGCCAGCAGGGCCCCTCCCAACAGGGGGATGGATGAGCAGTTCTTC | CASRAPPNRGMDEQFF
NA | TRBJ2-2 | TRBD2 | TRBV7-2 | TGTGCCAGCAGCTCTCCACACTCGGGACTAGCGGGAGTTGTCGGGGAGCTGTTTTTT | CASSSPHSGLAGVVGELFF
NA | TRBJ2-7 | TRBD2 | TRBV28 | TGTGCCAGCAGTTCGTGGGAGGGCCTGTACGAGCAGTACTTC | CASSSWEGLYEQYF
once | TRBJ2-7 | NA | TRBV27 | TGTGCCAGCAGTCATCGTCCCGGGACGGACTCCTACGAGCAGTACTTC | CASSHRPGTDSYEQYF
NA | TRBJ2-3 | NA | TRBV5-1 | TGCGCCAGCAGCTTGCGGGGTACAGATACGCAGTATTTT | CASSLRGTDTQYF
NA | TRBJ2-6 | NA | TRBV18 | TGTGCCAGCTCCCCGACAGCTGATAGTTCTGGGGCCAACGTCCTGACTTTC | CASSPTADSSGANVLTF
NA | TRBJ1-5 | NA | TRBV19 | TGTGCCAGTAGTATCGGACAGCATAATCAGCCCCAGCATTTT | CASSIGQHNQPQHF
NA | TRBJ2-2 | NA | TRBV28 | TGTGCCAGCAGTTATAAACTCGCGGGGAACACCGGGGAGCTGTTTTTT | CASSYKLAGNTGELFF
NA | TRBJ2-7 | NA | TRBV2 | TGTGCCAGCATGGGGCGAACCTACGAGCAGTACTTC | CASMGRTYEQYF
NA | TRBJ1-4 | TRBD1 | TRBV6-5 | TGTGCCAGCAGTGGGGAAACAGGGGGCCCGTTTTTT | CASSGETGGPFF
NA | TRBJ2-7 | TRBD2 | TRBV5-1 | TGCGCCAGCAGCACGACTAGCGGGGCGTACGAGCAGTACTTC | CASSTTSGAYEQYF
NA | TRBJ2-1 | TRBD1 | TRBV29-1 | TGCAGCGTTGATACGCCGGGACAGGGTAAAGCACAGTTCTTC | CSVDTPGQGKAQFF